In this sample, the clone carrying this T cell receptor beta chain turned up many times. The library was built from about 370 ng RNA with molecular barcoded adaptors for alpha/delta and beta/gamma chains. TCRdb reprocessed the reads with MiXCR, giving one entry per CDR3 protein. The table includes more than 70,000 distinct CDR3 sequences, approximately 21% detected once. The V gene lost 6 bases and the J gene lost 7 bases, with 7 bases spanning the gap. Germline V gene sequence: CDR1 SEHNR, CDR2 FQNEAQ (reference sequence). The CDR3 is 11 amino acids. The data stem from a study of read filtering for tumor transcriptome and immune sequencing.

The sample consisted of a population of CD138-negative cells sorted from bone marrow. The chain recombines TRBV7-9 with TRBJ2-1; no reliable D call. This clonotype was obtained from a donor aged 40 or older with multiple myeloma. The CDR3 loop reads CASRPQNEQFF. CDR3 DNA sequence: TGTGCCAGCAGACCCCAAAATGAGCAGTTCTTC. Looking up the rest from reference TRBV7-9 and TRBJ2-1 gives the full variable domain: DTGVSQNPRHKITKRGQNVTFRCDPISEHNRLYWYRQTLGQGPEFLTYFQNEAQLEKSRLLSDRFSAERPKGSFSTLEIQRTEQGDSAMYLCASRPQNEQFFGPGTRLTVL.